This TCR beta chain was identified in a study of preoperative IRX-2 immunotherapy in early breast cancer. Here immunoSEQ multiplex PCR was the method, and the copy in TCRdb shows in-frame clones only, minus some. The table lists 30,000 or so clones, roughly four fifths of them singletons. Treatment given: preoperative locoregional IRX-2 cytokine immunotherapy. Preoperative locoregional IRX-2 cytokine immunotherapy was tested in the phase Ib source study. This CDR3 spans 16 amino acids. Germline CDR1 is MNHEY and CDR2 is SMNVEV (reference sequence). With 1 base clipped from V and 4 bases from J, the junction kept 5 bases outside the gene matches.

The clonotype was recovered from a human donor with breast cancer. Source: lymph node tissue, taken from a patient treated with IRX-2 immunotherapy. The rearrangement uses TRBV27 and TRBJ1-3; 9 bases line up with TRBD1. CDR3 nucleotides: TGTGCCAGCAGTTTATTGGGACAGGGAACGGGAAACACCATATATTTT. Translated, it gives CASSLLGQGTGNTIYF.